The rows below give T cell receptor beta chains drawn from one sample of a study of shared clonotypes between healthy human individuals. Sequencing was performed with immunoSEQ multiplex PCR; in TCRdb, only in-frame clones are kept and a portion is missing. Among about 2.1 million clones listed, roughly 95% were seen once. The sequencing sample was made of naive CD8+ T cells from PBMCs. The source of these receptors is a man aged 18 to 35 in good health. Some clones in this sample may be carry-over from other donors' samples. The CDR3 runs from the conserved cysteine through the conserved F or W. The D gene is left open where the match is weak. Some rows mark clone size as missing; the rest say once, few, many or name a class of expanded clone.

CASSSRDRDLSGELFF | TGTGCCAGCAGCTCTCGGGACAGGGATTTGTCCGGGGAGCTGTTTTTT | TRBD1 | TRBJ2-2 | TRBV7-9 | -
CSVEGGDLGNQPQHF | TGCAGCGTTGAGGGGGGGGACCTGGGCAATCAGCCCCAGCATTTT | - | TRBJ1-5 | TRBV29-1 | -
CASSFSGRSHNEQFF | TGTGCCAGCAGCTTTAGCGGGCGAAGCCACAATGAGCAGTTCTTC | TRBD2 | TRBJ2-1 | TRBV7-3 | -
CASGTGSGDTQYF | TGTGCCAGCGGGACAGGGTCGGGTGATACGCAGTATTTT | TRBD1 | TRBJ2-3 | TRBV27 | -
CASSLSGNYNEQFF | TGTGCCAGCAGTTTGAGCGGGAATTACAATGAGCAGTTCTTC | TRBD2 | TRBJ2-1 | TRBV28 | -
CASSMGRGRTEAFF | TGTGCCAGTAGCATGGGCAGGGGTCGAACTGAAGCTTTCTTT | - | TRBJ1-1 | TRBV19 | once
CASSPRDRGYEQYF | TGTGCCAGCAGCCCACGGGACAGGGGCTACGAGCAGTACTTC | TRBD1 | TRBJ2-7 | TRBV28 | -
CASSVGGAGTEAFF | TGTGCCAGCAGTGTGGGGGGGGCAGGGACTGAAGCTTTCTTT | - | TRBJ1-1 | TRBV6-1 | -
CASSHRDSNTEAFF | TGTGCCAGCAGTCACCGGGACAGCAACACTGAAGCTTTCTTT | TRBD1 | TRBJ1-1 | TRBV27 | -
CSVEEGTAGYTF | TGCAGCGTTGAGGAGGGGACGGCGGGCTACACCTTC | - | TRBJ1-2 | TRBV29-1 | once
CAWSPPGGLARGDTQYF | TGTGCCTGGAGTCCGCCGGGGGGACTAGCGCGTGGAGATACGCAGTATTTT | TRBD2 | TRBJ2-3 | TRBV30 | -
CASSVSSSREETQYF | TGTGCCAGCAGCGTATCCTCCAGTAGAGAAGAGACCCAGTACTTC | - | TRBJ2-5 | TRBV9 | -
CASSGIRDDPTDTQYF | TGTGCCAGCAGTGGAATCCGGGACGACCCCACAGATACGCAGTATTTT | - | TRBJ2-3 | TRBV27 | -
CASSQDRMLTYEQYF | TGCGCCAGCAGCCAAGATCGGATGCTGACTTACGAGCAGTACTTC | - | TRBJ2-7 | TRBV4-1 | -
CASSPSPGLAGVTDTQYF | TGCGCCAGCAGCCCATCACCGGGACTAGCGGGGGTCACAGATACGCAGTATTTT | TRBD2 | TRBJ2-3 | TRBV4-1 | once
CASSYGGAINSYEQYF | TGTGCCAGCAGTTACGGGGGGGCTATCAACTCCTACGAGCAGTACTTC | - | TRBJ2-7 | TRBV6-5 | once
CASSSAGQGSYEQYF | TGTGCCAGCAGCTCAGCGGGACAGGGTTCCTACGAGCAGTACTTC | TRBD1 | TRBJ2-7 | TRBV7-9 | once
CASSPEGSTDTQYF | TGTGCCAGCAGCCCGGAGGGAAGCACAGATACGCAGTATTTT | - | TRBJ2-3 | TRBV11-3 | -
CASSPRGNGRAPDTQYF | TGTGCCAGCAGCCCCCGAGGGAACGGGAGGGCCCCAGATACGCAGTATTTT | TRBD2 | TRBJ2-3 | TRBV7-9 | once
CSALPGLAGVGLNEQFF | TGCAGCGCATTACCGGGACTAGCGGGAGTAGGGCTCAATGAGCAGTTCTTC | TRBD2 | TRBJ2-1 | TRBV29-1 | -
CASSRVFGVDYEQYF | TGTGCCAGCAGCCGTGTGTTCGGGGTCGACTACGAGCAGTACTTC | - | TRBJ2-7 | TRBV27 | -
CASRDRDLSSYNEQFF | TGTGCCAGCAGAGACCGGGACCTGAGCTCCTACAATGAGCAGTTCTTC | - | TRBJ2-1 | TRBV28 | -
CASSVGQGIREQYF | TGTGCCAGCAGTGTAGGACAGGGGATTCGGGAGCAGTACTTC | TRBD1 | TRBJ2-7 | TRBV6-1 | -
CASSYGVSGILETQYF | TGTGCCAGCAGTTACGGGGTCAGCGGGATTCTGGAGACCCAGTACTTC | TRBD2 | TRBJ2-5 | TRBV6-5 | -
CASSMTGAVNTEAFF | TGTGCCAGTAGTATGACAGGGGCGGTGAACACTGAAGCTTTCTTT | TRBD1 | TRBJ1-1 | TRBV19 | -
CASCPTVLGEQFF | TGTGCCAGCTGCCCCACGGTTTTAGGGGAGCAGTTCTTC | - | TRBJ2-1 | TRBV6-5 | -
CASSLAKGEQFF | TGTGCCAGCAGCTTAGCGAAAGGTGAGCAGTTCTTC | - | TRBJ2-1 | TRBV7-6 | -
CASSYRIPRDEQFF | TGTGCCAGCAGCTACAGGATACCCCGGGATGAGCAGTTCTTC | - | TRBJ2-1 | TRBV5-8 | -
CASSLTPQMIPYEQYF | TGTGCCAGCAGCTTAACCCCCCAAATGATTCCCTACGAGCAGTACTTC | - | TRBJ2-7 | TRBV11-2 | -
CASSSPTVEAGAYEQYF | TGTGCCAGCAGCTCTCCCACCGTAGAGGCAGGGGCCTACGAGCAGTACTTC | - | TRBJ2-7 | TRBV7-9 | -
CASSPRRNWAKNIQYF | TGTGCCAGCTCACCACGGAGGAATTGGGCCAAAAACATTCAGTACTTC | - | TRBJ2-4 | TRBV18 | -
CSVSGTSGASLNNEQFF | TGCAGCGTGTCCGGGACTAGCGGGGCCAGTCTAAACAATGAGCAGTTCTTC | TRBD2 | TRBJ2-1 | TRBV29-1 | once
CASSPSQGAQPQHF | TGCGCCAGCAGCCCGAGCCAGGGGGCTCAGCCCCAGCATTTT | TRBD1 | TRBJ1-5 | TRBV4-3 | once
CASSIPLLGLDGGYTF | TGTGCCAGTAGTATCCCCCTCTTGGGACTTGATGGCGGCTACACCTTC | - | TRBJ1-2 | TRBV19 | few
CASSLGHPYEQYF | TGTGCCAGCAGCTTGGGGCACCCCTACGAGCAGTACTTC | - | TRBJ2-7 | TRBV5-6 | -
CASSPGLAGDNEQFF | TGTGCCAGCTCACCGGGACTAGCGGGTGATAATGAGCAGTTCTTC | TRBD2 | TRBJ2-1 | TRBV18 | -
CASSPGATNYGYTF | TGTGCCAGCAGCCCGGGGGCAACTAACTATGGCTACACCTTC | - | TRBJ1-2 | TRBV13 | -
CASSIGWTGGTDTQYF | TGTGCCAGTAGTATTGGATGGACAGGGGGGACAGATACGCAGTATTTT | TRBD1 | TRBJ2-3 | TRBV19 | -
CASSLRARTGDTQYF | TGTGCCAGCAGCCTTCGGGCCCGGACTGGAGATACGCAGTATTTT | - | TRBJ2-3 | TRBV13 | -
CASSEQPPSTDTQYF | TGTGCCAGCAGTGAACAGCCTCCTAGCACAGATACGCAGTATTTT | - | TRBJ2-3 | TRBV28 | -
CASSYGTDQPQHF | TGTGCCAGCAGTTACGGGACAGATCAGCCCCAGCATTTT | TRBD1 | TRBJ1-5 | TRBV6-5 | -
CASSPGTLYGYTF | TGCGCCAGCAGCCCCGGGACGCTCTATGGCTACACCTTC | - | TRBJ1-2 | TRBV5-1 | once
CASSTYLGQGARGDQPQHF | TGTGCCAGTAGTACTTATCTCGGACAGGGGGCTAGAGGGGATCAGCCCCAGCATTTT | TRBD1 | TRBJ1-5 | TRBV19 | -
CASSQATSAYSYEQYF | TGCGCCAGCAGCCAGGCGACTAGCGCCTACTCCTACGAGCAGTACTTC | TRBD2 | TRBJ2-7 | TRBV4-1 | -
CASRISTGGTQYF | TGTGCCAGCAGAATATCGACAGGGGGTACGCAGTATTTT | TRBD1 | TRBJ2-3 | TRBV28 | -
CASSENGASGGYTF | TGTGCCAGCAGCGAAAATGGCGCTTCTGGTGGCTACACCTTC | - | TRBJ1-2 | TRBV9 | -
CASSFGEDGYTF | TGTGCCAGCAGCTTCGGGGAGGATGGCTACACCTTC | - | TRBJ1-2 | TRBV7-9 | few
CASSVDAGGSTDTQYF | TGTGCCAGCAGCGTAGACGCGGGAGGGAGCACAGATACGCAGTATTTT | TRBD2 | TRBJ2-3 | TRBV9 | -
CASSADSATGELFF | TGTGCCAGCAGTGCTGACTCAGCCACCGGGGAGCTGTTTTTT | - | TRBJ2-2 | TRBV2 | -
CASSWSGTGGIDEQFF | TGTGCCAGCAGTTGGTCCGGGACAGGGGGAATAGATGAGCAGTTCTTC | TRBD1 | TRBJ2-1 | TRBV28 | -
CASSGRVVVVQETQYF | TGCGCCAGCAGTGGACGGGTTGTTGTGGTCCAAGAGACCCAGTACTTC | - | TRBJ2-5 | TRBV10-1 | -
CASSYGQGAYEQYF | TGTGCCAGCAGTTACGGACAGGGGGCTTACGAGCAGTACTTC | TRBD1 | TRBJ2-7 | TRBV27 | -
CAWRRAVEGGEQFF | TGTGCCTGGAGGAGGGCGGTAGAAGGGGGTGAGCAGTTCTTC | - | TRBJ2-1 | TRBV30 | -
CASSVDSLKSNQPQHF | TGTGCCAGCAGCGTAGACAGCTTAAAGAGTAATCAGCCCCAGCATTTT | - | TRBJ1-5 | TRBV11-3 | -
CASIPRWDYLNTEAFF | TGTGCCAGTATCCCCCGCTGGGATTACCTCAACACTGAAGCTTTCTTT | - | TRBJ1-1 | TRBV19 | -